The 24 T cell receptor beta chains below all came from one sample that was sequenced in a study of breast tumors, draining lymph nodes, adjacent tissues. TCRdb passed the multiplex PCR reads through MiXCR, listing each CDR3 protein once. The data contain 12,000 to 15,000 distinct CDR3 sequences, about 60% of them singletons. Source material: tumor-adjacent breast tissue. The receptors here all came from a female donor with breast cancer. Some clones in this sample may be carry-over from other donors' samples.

The CDR3 nucleotides read TGTGCCAGCAGTGCCGGCGAAACAGATACGCAGTATTTT. Translation: CASSAGETDTQYF. The V and J genes are TRBV2 and TRBJ2-3; D is unclear. The germline CDR1 and CDR2 sequences are SNHLY and FYNNEI. The CDR3 totals 13 residues. V was pared by 4 bases and J by 3 bases, with 8 bases between.

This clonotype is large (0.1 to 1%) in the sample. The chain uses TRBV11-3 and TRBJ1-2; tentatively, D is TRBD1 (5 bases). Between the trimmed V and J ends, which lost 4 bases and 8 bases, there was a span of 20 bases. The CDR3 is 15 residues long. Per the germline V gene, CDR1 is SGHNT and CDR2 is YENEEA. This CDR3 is CASSSYGDSRPGYTF. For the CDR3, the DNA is TGTGCCAGCAGCTCCTATGGGGACTCGCGGCCCGGCTACACCTTC. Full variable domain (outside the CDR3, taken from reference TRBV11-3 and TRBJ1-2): EAGVVQSPRYKIIEKKQPVAFWCNPISGHNTLYWYLQNLGQGPELLIRYENEEAVDDSQLPKDRFSAERLKGVDSTLKIQPAELGDSAVYLCASSSYGDSRPGYTFGSGTRLTVV.

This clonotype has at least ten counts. CDR3 in amino acids: CASSRGGDSNQPQHF. DNA of the CDR3: TGTGCCAGCAGCCGCGGGGGAGATAGCAATCAGCCCCAGCATTTT. This chain joins TRBV6-2 or TRBV6-3 and TRBJ1-5, with D tentatively TRBD1 (5 bases). V was pared by 6 bases and J by 0 bases, with 12 bases between. Germline assignment: CDR1 MNHEY and CDR2 SVGEGT. The CDR3 is 15 residues long.

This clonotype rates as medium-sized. This chain's CDR3 is CASSPGQGADGNTIYF. CDR3 sequence (DNA): TGCGCCAGCAGCCCGGGACAGGGGGCGGACGGAAACACCATATATTTT. The chain recombines TRBV5-1 with TRBJ1-3; 12 bases map to TRBD1. The CDR3 is 16 residues long. J lost 4 bases, V lost 4 bases, and 6 bases had no gene match. Germline-derived CDR1 and CDR2 are SGHRS and YFSETQ.

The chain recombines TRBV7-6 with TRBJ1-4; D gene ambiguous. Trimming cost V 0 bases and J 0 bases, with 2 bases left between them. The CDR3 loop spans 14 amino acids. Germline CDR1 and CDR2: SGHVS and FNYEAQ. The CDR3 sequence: CASSLAATNEKLFF. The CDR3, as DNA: TGTGCCAGCAGCTTAGCGGCAACTAATGAAAAACTGTTTTTT.

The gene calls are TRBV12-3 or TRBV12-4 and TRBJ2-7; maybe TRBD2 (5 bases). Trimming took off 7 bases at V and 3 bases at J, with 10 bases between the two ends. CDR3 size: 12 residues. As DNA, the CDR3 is TGTGCCAGCACCCACCGGGACTACGAGCAGTACTTC. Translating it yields CASTHRDYEQYF.

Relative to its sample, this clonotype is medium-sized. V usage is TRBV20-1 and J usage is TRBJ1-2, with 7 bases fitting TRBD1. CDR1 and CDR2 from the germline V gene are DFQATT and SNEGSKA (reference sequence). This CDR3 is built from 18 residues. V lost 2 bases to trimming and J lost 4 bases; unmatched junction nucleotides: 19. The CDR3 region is CSARQLEGWQGGRYGYTF. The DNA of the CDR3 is TGCAGTGCTAGACAGTTAGAGGGTTGGCAGGGGGGCCGCTATGGCTACACCTTC.

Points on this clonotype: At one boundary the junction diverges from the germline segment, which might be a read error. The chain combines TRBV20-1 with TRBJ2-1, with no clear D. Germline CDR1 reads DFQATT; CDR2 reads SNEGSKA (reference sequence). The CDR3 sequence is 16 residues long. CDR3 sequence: CSARDLDQSAYNELFF. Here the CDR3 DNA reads TGCAGTGCTAGAGATCTCGATCAGAGCGCCTACAATGAGCTGTTCTTC.

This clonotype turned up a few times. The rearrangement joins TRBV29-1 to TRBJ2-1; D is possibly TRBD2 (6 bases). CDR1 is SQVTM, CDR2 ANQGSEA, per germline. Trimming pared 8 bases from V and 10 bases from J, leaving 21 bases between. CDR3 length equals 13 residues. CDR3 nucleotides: TGCAGCACATTAACGGGGACTCAGTCCGAGCAGTTCTTC. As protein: CSTLTGTQSEQFF.

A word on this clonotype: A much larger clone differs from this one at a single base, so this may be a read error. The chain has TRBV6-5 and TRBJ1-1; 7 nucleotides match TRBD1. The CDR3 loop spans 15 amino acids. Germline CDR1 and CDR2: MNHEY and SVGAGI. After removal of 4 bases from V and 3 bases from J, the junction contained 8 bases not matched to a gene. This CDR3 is CASSSPRGIDTEAFF. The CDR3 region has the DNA TGTGCCAGCAGTTCCCCCAGGGGGATTGACACTGAAGCTTTCTTT.

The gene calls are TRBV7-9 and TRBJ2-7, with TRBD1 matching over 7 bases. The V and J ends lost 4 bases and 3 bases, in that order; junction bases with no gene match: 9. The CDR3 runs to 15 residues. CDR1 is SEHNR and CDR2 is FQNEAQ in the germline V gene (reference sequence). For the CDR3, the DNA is TGTGCCAGCAGCTCCTCCGGGACAGAAAACTACGAGCAGTACTTC. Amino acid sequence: CASSSSGTENYEQYF.

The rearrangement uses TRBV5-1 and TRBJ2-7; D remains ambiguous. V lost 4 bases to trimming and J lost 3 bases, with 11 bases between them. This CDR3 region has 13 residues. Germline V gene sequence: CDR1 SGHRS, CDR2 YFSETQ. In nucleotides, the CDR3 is TGCGCCAGCAGCGTGGACGGTCGCTACGAGCAGTACTTC. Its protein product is CASSVDGRYEQYF.

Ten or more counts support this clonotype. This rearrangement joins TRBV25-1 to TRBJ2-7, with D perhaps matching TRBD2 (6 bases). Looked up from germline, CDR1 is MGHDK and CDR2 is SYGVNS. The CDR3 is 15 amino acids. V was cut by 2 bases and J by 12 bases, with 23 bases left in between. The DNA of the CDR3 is TGTGCCAGCAGTGAAGCCCGCGGGGTAGCCGGGAGTACGTACTTC. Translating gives CASSEARGVAGSTYF.

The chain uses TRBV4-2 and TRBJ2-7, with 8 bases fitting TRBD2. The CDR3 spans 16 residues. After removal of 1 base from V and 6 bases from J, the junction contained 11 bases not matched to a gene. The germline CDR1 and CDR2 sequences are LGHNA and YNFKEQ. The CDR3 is CASSQAAAGVPGEQYF. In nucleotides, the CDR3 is TGTGCCAGCAGCCAAGCCGCAGCGGGAGTCCCCGGCGAGCAGTACTTC.

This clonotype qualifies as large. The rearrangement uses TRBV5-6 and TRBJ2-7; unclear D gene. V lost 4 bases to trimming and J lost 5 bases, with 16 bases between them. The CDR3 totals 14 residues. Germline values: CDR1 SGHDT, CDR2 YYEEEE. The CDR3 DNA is TGTGCCAGCAGCCCCGACCCTGAGTCCGACGAGCAGTACTTC. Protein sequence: CASSPDPESDEQYF.

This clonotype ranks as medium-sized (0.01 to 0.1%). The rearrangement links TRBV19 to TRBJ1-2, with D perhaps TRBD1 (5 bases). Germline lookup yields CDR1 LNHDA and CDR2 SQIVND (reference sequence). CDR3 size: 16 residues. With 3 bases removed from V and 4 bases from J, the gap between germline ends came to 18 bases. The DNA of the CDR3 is TGTGCCAGTAGTATCCAGGGAACAGTTTCTAGCTATGGCTACACCTTC. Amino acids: CASSIQGTVSSYGYTF.

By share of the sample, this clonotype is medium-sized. DNA for the CDR3: TGTGCCAGCAGCTTGGGACAGGGGGCAACATACGAGCAGTACTTC. This gives the protein CASSLGQGATYEQYF. The chain employs TRBV7-9 and TRBJ2-7; 12 bases agree with TRBD1. The CDR3 is 15 residues long. In germline, CDR1 is SEHNR, CDR2 FQNEAQ (reference sequence). V dropped 3 bases and J dropped 4; count of bases not matched to a gene: 4.

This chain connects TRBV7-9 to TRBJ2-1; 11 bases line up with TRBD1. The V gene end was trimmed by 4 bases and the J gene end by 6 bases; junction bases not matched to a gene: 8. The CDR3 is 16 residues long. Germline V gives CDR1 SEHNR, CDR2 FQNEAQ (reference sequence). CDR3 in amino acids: CASSWPGQGDGNEQFF. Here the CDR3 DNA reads TGTGCCAGCAGCTGGCCGGGACAGGGGGATGGCAATGAGCAGTTCTTC.

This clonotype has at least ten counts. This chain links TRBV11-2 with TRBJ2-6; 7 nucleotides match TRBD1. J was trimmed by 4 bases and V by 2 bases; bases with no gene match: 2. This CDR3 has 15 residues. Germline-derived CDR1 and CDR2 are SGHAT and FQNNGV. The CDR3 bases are TGTGCCAGCAGCTTAACAGGGGCGGGGGCCAACGTCCTGACTTTC. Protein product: CASSLTGAGANVLTF.

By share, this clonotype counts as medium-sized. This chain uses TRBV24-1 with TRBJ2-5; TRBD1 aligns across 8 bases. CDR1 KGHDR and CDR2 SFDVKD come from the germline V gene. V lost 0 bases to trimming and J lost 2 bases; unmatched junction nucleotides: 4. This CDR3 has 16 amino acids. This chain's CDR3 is CATSDLYGTGQETQYF. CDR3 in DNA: TGTGCCACCAGTGATTTGTATGGGACAGGACAAGAGACCCAGTACTTC.

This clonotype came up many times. The chain's CDR3 is CASSQEGNGGGRTDTQYF. The CDR3, as DNA: TGTGCCAGCAGCCAAGAAGGGAATGGGGGGGGGCGCACAGATACGCAGTATTTT. The rearrangement joins TRBV4-2 to TRBJ2-3; maybe TRBD2 (7 bases). The CDR3 is made up of 18 amino acids. Deletions cut 0 bases from V and 1 base from J, with 17 bases between. Germline values: CDR1 LGHNA, CDR2 YNFKEQ.

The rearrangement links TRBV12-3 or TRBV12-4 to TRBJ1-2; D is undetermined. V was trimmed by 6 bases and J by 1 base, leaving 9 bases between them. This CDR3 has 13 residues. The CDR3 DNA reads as TGTGCCAGCAGCCTACACATTAACTATGGCTACACCTTC. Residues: CASSLHINYGYTF.

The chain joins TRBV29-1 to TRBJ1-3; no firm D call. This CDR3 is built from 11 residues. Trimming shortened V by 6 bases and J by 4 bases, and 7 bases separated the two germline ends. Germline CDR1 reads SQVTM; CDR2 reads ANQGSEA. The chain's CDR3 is CSVDLGNTIYF. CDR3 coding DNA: TGCAGCGTGGATCTGGGAAACACCATATATTTT.

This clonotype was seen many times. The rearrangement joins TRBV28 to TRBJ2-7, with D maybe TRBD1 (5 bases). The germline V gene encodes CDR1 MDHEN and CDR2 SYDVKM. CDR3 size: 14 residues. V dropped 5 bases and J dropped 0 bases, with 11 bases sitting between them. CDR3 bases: TGTGCCAGCAGTATGCAGGGCGGCTCCTACGAGCAGTACTTC. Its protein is CASSMQGGSYEQYF.